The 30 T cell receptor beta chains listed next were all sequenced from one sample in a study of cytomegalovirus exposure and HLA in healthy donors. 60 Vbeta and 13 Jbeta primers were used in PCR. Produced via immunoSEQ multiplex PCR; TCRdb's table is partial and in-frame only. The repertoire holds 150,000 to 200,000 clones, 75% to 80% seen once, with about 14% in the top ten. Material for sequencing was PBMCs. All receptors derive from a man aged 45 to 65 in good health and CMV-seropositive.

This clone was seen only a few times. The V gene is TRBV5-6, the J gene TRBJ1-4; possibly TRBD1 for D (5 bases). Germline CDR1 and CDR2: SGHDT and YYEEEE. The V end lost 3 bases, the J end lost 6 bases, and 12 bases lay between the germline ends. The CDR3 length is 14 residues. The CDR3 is CASSSQGFDEKLFF. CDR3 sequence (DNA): TGTGCCAGCAGCTCTCAGGGATTTGATGAAAAACTGTTTTTT.

The CDR3 region has the DNA TGTGCCAGCAGCTTAGCAGACAGGTGGGAAAACACAGATACGCAGTATTTT. This codes for CASSLADRWENTDTQYF. The rearrangement uses TRBV7-9 and TRBJ2-3; D perhaps matches TRBD1 (6 bases). The CDR3 contains 17 residues. Trimming removed 0 bases from V and 2 bases from J, with 15 bases in between. CDR1 is SEHNR and CDR2 is FQNEAQ in the germline V gene (reference sequence).

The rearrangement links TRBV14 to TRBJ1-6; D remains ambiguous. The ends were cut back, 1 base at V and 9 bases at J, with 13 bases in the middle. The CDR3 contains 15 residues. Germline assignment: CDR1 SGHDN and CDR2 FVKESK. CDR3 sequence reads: CASSQGGGLTSPLHF. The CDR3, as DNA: TGTGCCAGCAGCCAAGGTGGCGGACTTACTTCACCCCTCCACTTT.

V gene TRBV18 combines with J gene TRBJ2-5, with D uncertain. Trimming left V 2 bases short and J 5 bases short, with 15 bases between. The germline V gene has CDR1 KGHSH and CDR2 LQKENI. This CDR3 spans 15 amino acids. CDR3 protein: CASSPGLGWKETQYF. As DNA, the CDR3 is TGTGCCAGCTCACCAGGTCTCGGGTGGAAGGAGACCCAGTACTTC.

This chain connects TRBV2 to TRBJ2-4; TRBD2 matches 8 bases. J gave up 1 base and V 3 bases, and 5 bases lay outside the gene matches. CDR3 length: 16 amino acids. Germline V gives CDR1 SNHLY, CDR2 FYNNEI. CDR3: CASSEDRGGAKNIQYF. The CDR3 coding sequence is TGTGCCAGCAGTGAGGATCGCGGGGGGGCCAAAAACATTCAGTACTTC.

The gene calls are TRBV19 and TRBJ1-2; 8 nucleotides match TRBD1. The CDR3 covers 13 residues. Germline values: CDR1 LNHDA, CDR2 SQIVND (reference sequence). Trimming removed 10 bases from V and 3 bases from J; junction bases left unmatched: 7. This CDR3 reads CATAGQGDYGYTF. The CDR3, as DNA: TGTGCCACCGCCGGACAGGGAGACTATGGCTACACCTTC.

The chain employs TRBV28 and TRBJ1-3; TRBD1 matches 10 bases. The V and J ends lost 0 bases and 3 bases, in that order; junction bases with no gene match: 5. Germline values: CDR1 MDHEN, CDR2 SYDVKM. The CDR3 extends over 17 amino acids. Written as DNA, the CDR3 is TGTGCCAGCAGTTTATGGGGAGGGACAGGGGATGGAAACACCATATATTTT. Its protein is CASSLWGGTGDGNTIYF.

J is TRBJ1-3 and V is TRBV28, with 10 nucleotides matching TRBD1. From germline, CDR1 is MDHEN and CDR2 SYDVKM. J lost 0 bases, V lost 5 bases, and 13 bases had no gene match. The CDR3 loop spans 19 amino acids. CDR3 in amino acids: CASSVETGGFSDSGNTIYF. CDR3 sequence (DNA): TGTGCCAGCAGTGTCGAGACAGGGGGCTTTTCCGACTCTGGAAACACCATATATTTT.

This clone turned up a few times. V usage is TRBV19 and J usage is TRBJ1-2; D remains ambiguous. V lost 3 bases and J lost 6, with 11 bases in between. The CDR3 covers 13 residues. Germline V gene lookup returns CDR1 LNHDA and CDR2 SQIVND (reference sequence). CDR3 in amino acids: CASSMNREHGYTF. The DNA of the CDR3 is TGTGCCAGTAGTATGAACCGGGAGCATGGCTACACCTTC.

Here the CDR3 reads CASSLGRGREGGYTF. CDR3 DNA sequence: TGCGCCAGCAGTCTAGGCAGGGGGCGCGAGGGGGGCTACACCTTC. This chain connects TRBV23-1 to TRBJ1-2; TRBD1 matches 8 bases. TRBV23-1 is identified as an open reading frame with a role that is uncertain. This CDR3 region has 15 residues. With 4 bases clipped from V and 8 bases from J, the junction kept 12 bases outside the gene matches.

CDR3 sequence reads: CASGAAYNEQFF. CDR3 in DNA: TGTGCCAGCGGGGCGGCCTACAATGAGCAGTTCTTC. This chain joins TRBV5-4 and TRBJ2-1; maybe TRBD1 (5 bases). Trimming left V 7 bases short and J 2 bases short, with 7 bases between. The CDR3 runs to 12 residues. Germline lookup yields CDR1 SGHNT and CDR2 YYREEE (reference sequence).

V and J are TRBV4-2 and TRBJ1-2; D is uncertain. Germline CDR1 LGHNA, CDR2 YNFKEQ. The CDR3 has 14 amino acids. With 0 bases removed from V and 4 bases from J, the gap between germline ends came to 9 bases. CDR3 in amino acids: CASSQDYNSYGYTF. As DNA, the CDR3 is TGTGCCAGCAGCCAAGATTATAACAGCTATGGCTACACCTTC.

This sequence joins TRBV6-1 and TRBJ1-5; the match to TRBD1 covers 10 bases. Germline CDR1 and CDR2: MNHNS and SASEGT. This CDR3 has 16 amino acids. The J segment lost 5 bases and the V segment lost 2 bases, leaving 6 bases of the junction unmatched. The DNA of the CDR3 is TGTGCCAGCAGTGAACCGACAGGGGGCATAGATCAGCCCCAGCATTTT. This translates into CASSEPTGGIDQPQHF.

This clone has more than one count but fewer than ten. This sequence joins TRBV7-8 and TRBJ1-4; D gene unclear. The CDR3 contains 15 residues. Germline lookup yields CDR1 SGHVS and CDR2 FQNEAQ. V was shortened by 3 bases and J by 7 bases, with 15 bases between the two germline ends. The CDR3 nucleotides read TGTGCCAGCAGCTTTCCTGGAGGAGGGCGTGAAAAACTGTTTTTT. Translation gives CASSFPGGGREKLFF.

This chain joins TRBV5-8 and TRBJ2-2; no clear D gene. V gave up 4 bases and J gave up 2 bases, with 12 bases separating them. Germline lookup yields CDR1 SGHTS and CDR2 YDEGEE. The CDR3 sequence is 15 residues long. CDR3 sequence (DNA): TGTGCCAGCAGCCCCCCAGGTACTAACACCGGGGAGCTGTTTTTT. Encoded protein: CASSPPGTNTGELFF.

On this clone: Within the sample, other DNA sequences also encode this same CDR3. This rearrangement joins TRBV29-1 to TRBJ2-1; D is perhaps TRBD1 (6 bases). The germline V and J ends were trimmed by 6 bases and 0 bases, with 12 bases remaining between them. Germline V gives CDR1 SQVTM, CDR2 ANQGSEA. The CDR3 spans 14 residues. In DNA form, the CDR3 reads TGCAGCGTCCCACAGGGCAGCTCCTACAATGAGCAGTTCTTC. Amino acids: CSVPQGSSYNEQFF.

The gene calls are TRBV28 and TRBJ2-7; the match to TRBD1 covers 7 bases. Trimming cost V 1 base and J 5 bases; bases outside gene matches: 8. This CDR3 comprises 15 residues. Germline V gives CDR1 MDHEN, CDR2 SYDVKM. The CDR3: CASSLSETGKNEQYF. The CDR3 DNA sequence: TGTGCCAGCAGTTTATCTGAGACAGGGAAGAACGAGCAGTACTTC. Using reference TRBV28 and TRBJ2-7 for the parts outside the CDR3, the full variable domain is DVKVTQSSRYLVKRTGEKVFLECVQDMDHENMFWYRQDPGLGLRLIYFSYDVKMKEKGDIPEGYSVSREKKERFSLILESASTNQTSMYLCASSLSETGKNEQYFGPGTRLTVT.

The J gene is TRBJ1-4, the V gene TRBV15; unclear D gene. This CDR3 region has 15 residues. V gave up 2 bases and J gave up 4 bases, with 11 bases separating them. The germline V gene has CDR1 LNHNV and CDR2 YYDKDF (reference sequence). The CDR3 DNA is TGTGCCACCAGCAGACGAGACACCCGTAATGAAAAACTGTTTTTT. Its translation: CATSRRDTRNEKLFF.

In DNA, the CDR3 is TGCGCCAGCAGCTTGGCCTCGAGTAGCACAGATACGCAGTATTTT. As protein: CASSLASSSTDTQYF. The chain joins TRBV5-1 to TRBJ2-3; D is unclear. The CDR3 spans 15 residues. CDR1 SGHRS and CDR2 YFSETQ come from the germline V gene. Trimming pared 0 bases from V and 0 bases from J, leaving 8 bases between.

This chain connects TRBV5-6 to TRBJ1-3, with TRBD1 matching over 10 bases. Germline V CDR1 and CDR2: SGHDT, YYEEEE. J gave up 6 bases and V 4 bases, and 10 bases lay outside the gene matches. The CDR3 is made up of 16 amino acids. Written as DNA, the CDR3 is TGTGCCAGCAGCGCTCGGGACAGGGGTTTGGAAAACACCATATATTTT. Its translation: CASSARDRGLENTIYF.

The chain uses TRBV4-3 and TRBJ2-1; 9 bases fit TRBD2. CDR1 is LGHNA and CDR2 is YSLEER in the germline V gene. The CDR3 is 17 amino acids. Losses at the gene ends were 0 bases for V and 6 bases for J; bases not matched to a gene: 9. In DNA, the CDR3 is TGCGCCAGCAGCCAAGATATGTCGGCGGGGGGGTCCAATGAGCAGTTCTTC. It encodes CASSQDMSAGGSNEQFF.

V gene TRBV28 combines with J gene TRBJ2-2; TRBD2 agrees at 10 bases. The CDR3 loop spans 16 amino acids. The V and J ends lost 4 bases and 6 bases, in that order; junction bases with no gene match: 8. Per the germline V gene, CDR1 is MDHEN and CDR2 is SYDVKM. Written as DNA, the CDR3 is TGTGCCAGCAGTTCTGCTCCTGGACTAGCGGCCGGGGAGCTGTTTTTT. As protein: CASSSAPGLAAGELFF.

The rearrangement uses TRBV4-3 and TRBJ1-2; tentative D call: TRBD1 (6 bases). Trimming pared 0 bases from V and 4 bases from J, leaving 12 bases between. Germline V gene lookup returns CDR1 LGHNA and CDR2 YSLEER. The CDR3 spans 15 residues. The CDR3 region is CASSQDWGLGYGYTF. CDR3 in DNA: TGCGCCAGCAGCCAAGATTGGGGGCTGGGCTATGGCTACACCTTC.

CDR3 bases: TGTGCCAGCAGCCAAAGCGGGGGCGTGGAGACCCAGTACTTC. Its protein is CASSQSGGVETQYF. V usage is TRBV14 and J usage is TRBJ2-5; TRBD2 aligns across 8 bases. This CDR3 has 14 amino acids. The V segment lost 2 bases and the J segment 5 bases; nucleotides outside the gene matches: 4. Per the germline V gene, CDR1 is SGHDN and CDR2 is FVKESK.

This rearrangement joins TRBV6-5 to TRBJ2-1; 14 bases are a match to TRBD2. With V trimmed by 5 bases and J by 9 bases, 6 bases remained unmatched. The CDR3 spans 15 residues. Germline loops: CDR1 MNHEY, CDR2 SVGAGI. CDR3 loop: CASSPTSGGDGEQFF. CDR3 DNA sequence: TGTGCCAGCAGTCCGACTAGCGGGGGGGACGGTGAGCAGTTCTTC.

The CDR3 bases are TGTGCCAGCTCGTACGGGGTCACGGGCTCTGGAAACACCATATATTTT. It specifies CASSYGVTGSGNTIYF. This sequence joins TRBV9 and TRBJ1-3; D not resolved. CDR1 and CDR2 from the germline V gene are SGDLS and YYNGEE. The CDR3 covers 16 residues. Trimming shortened V by 7 bases and J by 0 bases, and 17 bases separated the two germline ends.

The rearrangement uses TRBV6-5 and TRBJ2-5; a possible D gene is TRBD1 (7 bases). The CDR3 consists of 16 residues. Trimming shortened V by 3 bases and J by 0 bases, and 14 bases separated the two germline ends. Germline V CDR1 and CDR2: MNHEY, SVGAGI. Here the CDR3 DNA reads TGTGCCAGCAGTTATCGACAGGGAGGTTACCAAGAGACCCAGTACTTC. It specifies CASSYRQGGYQETQYF.

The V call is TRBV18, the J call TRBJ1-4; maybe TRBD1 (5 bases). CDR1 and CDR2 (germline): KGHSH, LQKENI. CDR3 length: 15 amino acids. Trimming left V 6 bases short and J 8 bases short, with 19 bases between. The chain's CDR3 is CASSPRQPDGEKLFF. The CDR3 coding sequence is TGTGCCAGCTCCCCAAGACAGCCCGATGGGGAAAAACTGTTTTTT.

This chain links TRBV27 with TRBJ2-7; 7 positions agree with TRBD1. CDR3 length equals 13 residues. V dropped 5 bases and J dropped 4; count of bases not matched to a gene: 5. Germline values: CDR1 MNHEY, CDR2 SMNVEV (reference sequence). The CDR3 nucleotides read TGTGCCAGCAGTCCCGGGACAGTGTACGAGCAGTACTTC. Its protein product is CASSPGTVYEQYF.

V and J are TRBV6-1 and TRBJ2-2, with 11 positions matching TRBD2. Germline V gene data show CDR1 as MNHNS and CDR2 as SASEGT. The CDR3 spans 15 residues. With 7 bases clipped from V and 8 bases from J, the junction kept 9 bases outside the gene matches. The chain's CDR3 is CASTTQTSGAGELFF. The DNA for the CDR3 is TGTGCCAGCACCACACAGACTAGCGGGGCTGGGGAGCTGTTTTTT.